This TCR beta chain was recovered during a study of T cell changes during pregnancy in multiple sclerosis. Assay: immunoSEQ multiplex PCR; the TCRdb copy retains only in-frame clones and omits some. The table includes tens of thousands of clones, under 90% detected once. Germline CDR1 and CDR2: SEHNR and FQNEAQ (reference sequence). The CDR3 loop spans 13 amino acids. The trim removed 5 bases at V and 4 bases at J, leaving 2 bases unmatched. The rearrangement uses TRBV7-9 and TRBJ1-3; TRBD1 matches 7 bases. Sequenced here: peripheral blood, sampled after pregnancy. The TCR originated in a female donor in good health, enrolled as a control in a pregnancy study. Here the CDR3 reads CASSRDSGNTIYF. CDR3 nucleotide sequence: TGTGCCAGCAGCCGGGACAGCGGAAACACCATATATTTT.